This T cell receptor (beta chain) was captured in a study of blood T cell repertoires in COVID-19. Looking at the study overall: Sites across the United States, Italy and Spain contributed samples from acute and convalescent COVID-19. Nucleic acid was either cDNA or gDNA, and it came from T cells, B-cell-depleted T cells, or PBMCs.

Per the study methods: Reference gene primer amplification yielded estimated nucleated cell counts. The assay was immunoSEQ multiplex PCR, and TCRdb's table has in-frame clones only and misses some. From that table come the V and J calls and clone size; the DNA was used to work out D and trimming. The sample contains 450,000 to 500,000 clones, 75% to 90% of which appear only once. The CDR3 spans 13 residues. From germline, CDR1 is MNHEY and CDR2 SMNVEV (reference sequence). Losses at the gene ends were 4 bases for V and 6 bases for J; bases not matched to a gene: 6. What was sequenced was peripheral blood. The receptor was derived from a human donor in a cohort sampled during active COVID-19. This chain uses TRBV27 with TRBJ2-7; 7 bases line up with TRBD1. The CDR3 loop is CASSSTGKSEQYF. The CDR3 nucleotides are TGTGCCAGCAGTTCGACAGGGAAAAGCGAGCAGTACTTC.